This TCR beta chain is drawn from a study of blood T cells in healthy people across ages. Study-wide context: For every two T cells, template switching captured about one barcoded beta molecule.

The CDR3 consists of 14 residues. Trimming removed 3 bases at V and 7 bases at J, with 16 bases between. CDR1 is MGHRA, CDR2 YSYEKL, per germline. With a J-beta primer mix and a sample-barcoded 5' primer, a second PCR ran about 6 to 11 cycles. Each cDNA was tagged by a template-switch adaptor containing 12 random nucleotides. Sequencing of every sample gave 2.5 million or more CDR3-containing paired-end reads. Each CDR3 protein gets one entry after TCRdb re-called the 5' RACE reads with MiXCR. Counted here are around 1,500,000 distinct CDR3 sequences, around 39% occurring once; the ten biggest clones make up around 8%.

The sequence derives from a woman under 30 in good health. This sequence joins TRBV4-1 and TRBJ2-7; a possible D gene is TRBD2 (6 bases). Sequences were obtained from blood. CDR3 bases: TGCGCCAGCAGCCACCCCGGGGGATACAATGAGCAGTACTTC. This codes for CASSHPGGYNEQYF.